This TCR beta chain was obtained from a study of T-cell reconstitution after alpha-beta-depleted transplantation in children. V lost 8 bases and J 3 bases, leaving 16 bases between the germline ends. Germline CDR1 is MGHRA and CDR2 is YSYEKL. The CDR3 spans 14 residues. The study, taken as a whole, reports: Two months or so post-transplant, alpha-beta T cells reportedly derived from several hundred expanded graft clones. Recipient T cells and thymic progenitors that survived were the source of the high TCRbeta diversity seen at day 60 in some patients. By one year post-transplant, T-cell counts and diversity largely arose from T cells that were newly produced.

Library preparation (for TCRbeta) was performed with unique molecular identifiers. One entry per CDR3 protein, called by TCRdb with MiXCR from the PCR reads. Counted here are a few hundred thousand distinct CDR3 sequences, around 27% occurring once; the ten biggest clones make up less than 40%. In regard to this clonotype: Its target is unknown.

This TCR was sampled from a boy in the first two years of life with Wiskott-Aldrich syndrome, due to receive a stem cell transplant. Sequencing used PBMCs, obtained before TCRalphabeta/CD19-depleted stem cell transplant. The V call is TRBV4-1, the J call TRBJ2-5; a weak D match, TRBD2 (5 bases). The CDR3 nucleotides read TGCGCCAGCTCGGACTCGGCACCCGAAGAGACCCAGTACTTC. It encodes CASSDSAPEETQYF.